Only a few counts were recorded for the clone carrying this TCR beta chain. The antigen is unknown. This CDR3 has 15 amino acids. This sample is part of a study of OX40 agonist ivuxolimab in advanced cancers. Study context: Anti-PD-1, anti-PD-L1 or anti-CTLA-4 therapy given earlier was allowed, and 40% had some. Findings and limits, study-wide: Blood T cells, both CD4+ and CD8+, expanded clonally by week 6 at 0.1 to 3.0 mg/kg.

Some clones are missing from TCRdb's copy, which holds only in-frame ones; the method was immunoSEQ multiplex PCR. This table has 60,000 to 65,000 clones, approximately 80% appearing once. Sequencing was performed on CD4+ or CD8+ T cells sorted from blood, taken in a trial of the OX40 agonist ivuxolimab. This rearrangement joins TRBV12-2 to TRBJ2-1; the D call TRBD1 from the table was never checked on the DNA. TRBV12-2 is designated a pseudogene. This clonotype was sampled from an adult with an advanced solid tumor such as melanoma, head and neck, liver or kidney cancer. Here the CDR3 reads CASRFPGIIYNEQFF. DNA for the CDR3: TGTGCAAGTCGCTTCCCTGGCATAATTTACAATGAGCAGTTCTTC.